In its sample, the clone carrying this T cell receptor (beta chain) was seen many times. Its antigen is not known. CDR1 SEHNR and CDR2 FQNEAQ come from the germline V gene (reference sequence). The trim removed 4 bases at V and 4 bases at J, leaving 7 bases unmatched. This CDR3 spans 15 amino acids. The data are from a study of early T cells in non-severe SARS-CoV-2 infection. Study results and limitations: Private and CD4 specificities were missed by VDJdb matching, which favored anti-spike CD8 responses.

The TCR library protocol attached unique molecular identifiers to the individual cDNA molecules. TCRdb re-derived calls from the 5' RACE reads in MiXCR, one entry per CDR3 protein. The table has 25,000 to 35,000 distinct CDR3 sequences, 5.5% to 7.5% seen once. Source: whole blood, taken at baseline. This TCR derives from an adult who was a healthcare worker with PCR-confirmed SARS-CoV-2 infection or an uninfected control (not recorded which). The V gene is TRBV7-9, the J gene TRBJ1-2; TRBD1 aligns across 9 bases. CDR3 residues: CASSSGTGPSYGYTF. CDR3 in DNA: TGTGCCAGCAGCTCCGGGACAGGGCCCTCCTATGGCTACACCTTC. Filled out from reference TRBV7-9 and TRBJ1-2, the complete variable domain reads DTGVSQNPRHKITKRGQNVTFRCDPISEHNRLYWYRQTLGQGPEFLTYFQNEAQLEKSRLLSDRFSAERPKGSFSTLEIQRTEQGDSAMYLCASSSGTGPSYGYTFGSGTRLTVV.